This TCR beta chain was captured in a study of OX40 agonist ivuxolimab in advanced cancers. Using immunoSEQ multiplex PCR, the repertoire was profiled, and TCRdb retains in-frame clones only, with some absent. The sample has more than 50,000 clones, around 87% seen once. This clone is a singleton in its sample. The CDR3 length is 15 residues. Trimming cost V 6 bases and J 4 bases; bases outside gene matches: 7. The germline gives CDR1 MNHEY, CDR2 SMNVEV (reference sequence). V gene TRBV27 combines with J gene TRBJ2-1; 9 bases line up with TRBD2. This sample comprised CD4+ or CD8+ T cells sorted from blood, obtained in a trial of the OX40 agonist ivuxolimab. The receptor was derived from an adult with an advanced solid tumor such as melanoma, head and neck, liver or kidney cancer. The CDR3 coding sequence is TGTGCCAGCAGCCCAAGCGGGAGGACTTACAATGAGCAGTTCTTC. It codes for CASSPSGRTYNEQFF.